These 21 T cell receptor beta chains were sequenced from one sample in a study of identical twins. TCRdb re-called the 5' RACE reads with MiXCR, one entry per CDR3 protein. The sample lists a few hundred thousand distinct CDR3 sequences, around 8.8% occurring once. This sample also appeared in a second study, on yellow fever vaccine responses in identical twins.

Sequenced sample: CD8+ T cells sorted from blood. The receptors come from a woman under 30 in good health.

V is TRBV5-1 and J is TRBJ2-3; tentative D call: TRBD2 (6 bases). The CDR3 length is 16 residues. CDR1 SGHRS and CDR2 YFSETQ come from the germline V gene. Trimming stripped 3 bases from V and 4 bases from J, with 18 bases between. The CDR3 DNA follows: TGCGCCAGCAGCTGGGGGGTCCCGGGACGGGCAGATACGCAGTATTTT. It codes for CASSWGVPGRADTQYF.

The rearrangement uses TRBV6-1 and TRBJ2-1; 11 nucleotides match TRBD2. The CDR3 has 16 residues. CDR1 MNHNS and CDR2 SASEGT come from the germline V gene. V lost 0 bases, J lost 7 bases, and 5 bases stayed unmatched. The CDR3 sequence: CASSEALGLAANEQFF. CDR3 nucleotides: TGTGCCAGCAGTGAAGCGCTGGGACTAGCGGCGAATGAGCAGTTCTTC.

In this sample, this clonotype turned up many times. This chain uses TRBV4-3 with TRBJ2-7, with 7 bases matching TRBD2. The germline CDR1 and CDR2 sequences are LGHNA and YSLEER. The CDR3 runs to 15 residues. V was pared by 0 bases and J by 3 bases, with 5 bases of the junction left unmatched. The CDR3 DNA is TGCGCCAGCAGCCAAGATCATGGGGGGGGCTACGAGCAGTACTTC. Protein sequence: CASSQDHGGGYEQYF.

This clonotype was counted many times. The chain recombines TRBV20-1 with TRBJ2-2; D is ambiguous. The V end was cut by 5 bases, the J end by 6 bases, with 10 bases between. Looked up from germline, CDR1 is DFQATT and CDR2 is SNEGSKA (reference sequence). The CDR3 covers 12 residues. The CDR3 spells CSALRWSGELFF. In DNA, the CDR3 is TGCAGTGCTCTCCGGTGGTCCGGGGAGCTGTTTTTT.

This clonotype was seen a handful of times. This chain joins TRBV3-1 and TRBJ2-2, with TRBD1 matching 8 bases. Germline V gene lookup returns CDR1 LGHDT and CDR2 YNNKEL (reference sequence). Unmatched junction bases numbered 10, after V lost 5 bases and J lost 2 bases. The length of the CDR3 is 17 residues. Here the CDR3 DNA reads TGTGCCAGCAGCGGCCGTAGACAGGGGATAAACACCGGGGAGCTGTTTTTT. Protein sequence: CASSGRRQGINTGELFF.

This clonotype was seen at least ten times. The J gene is TRBJ2-2, the V gene TRBV9; 9 bases map to TRBD1. The J segment lost 3 bases and the V segment lost 5 bases, leaving 11 bases of the junction unmatched. CDR3 length equals 17 residues. The germline CDR1 and CDR2 sequences are SGDLS and YYNGEE. CDR3 in DNA: TGTGCCAGCAGGGAAACCGGGACAGGGAACCACACCGGGGAGCTGTTTTTT. Translated, it gives CASRETGTGNHTGELFF.

This clonotype has ten or more counts. The chain couples TRBV29-1 to TRBJ2-3, with TRBD2 as a possible D gene (5 bases). CDR1 is SQVTM and CDR2 is ANQGSEA in the germline V gene. CDR3 length equals 14 residues. Between the trimmed V and J ends, which lost 7 bases and 3 bases, there was a span of 17 bases. The CDR3 reads CSDWTGSRTDTQYF. CDR3 in DNA: TGCAGCGACTGGACGGGGTCGCGGACAGATACGCAGTATTTT.

This clonotype has only a few counts. The rearrangement links TRBV7-9 to TRBJ2-3; 8 bases are shared with TRBD1. The germline CDR1 and CDR2 sequences are SEHNR and FQNEAQ (reference sequence). V trimming: 4 bases; J trimming: 6 bases; junction bases outside the gene matches: 9. The CDR3 runs 15 residues. CDR3 bases: TGTGCCAGCAGCTCCCGACAGGGGACACATGATACGCAGTATTTT. Amino acid sequence: CASSSRQGTHDTQYF.

In this sample, this clonotype turned up a few times. The chain combines TRBV27 with TRBJ2-1, with TRBD2 identical over 10 bases. The CDR3 has 14 residues. Germline V gene data show CDR1 as MNHEY and CDR2 as SMNVEV (reference sequence). Trimming removed 7 bases from V and 5 bases from J; junction bases left unmatched: 5. Here the CDR3 reads CASTLAGEDNEQFF. Written as DNA, the CDR3 is TGTGCCAGCACCCTAGCGGGGGAAGACAATGAGCAGTTCTTC.

The V call is TRBV5-1, the J call TRBJ2-1; maybe TRBD2 (5 bases). The germline V gene encodes CDR1 SGHRS and CDR2 YFSETQ. The V end was cut by 0 bases, the J end by 4 bases, with 17 bases between. The CDR3 has 17 residues. DNA of the CDR3: TGCGCCAGCAGCTTGGGGATTCTAGCTACGGCGTACAATGAGCAGTTCTTC. Translated, it gives CASSLGILATAYNEQFF.

This clonotype was seen only once. The V call is TRBV29-1, the J call TRBJ2-1; D possibly uses TRBD1 or TRBD2 (5 bases each). The CDR3 length is 15 residues. The germline V and J ends were trimmed by 2 bases and 2 bases, with 13 bases remaining between them. The germline V gene has CDR1 SQVTM and CDR2 ANQGSEA. This CDR3 is CSVEIGDGAYNEQFF. Here the CDR3 DNA reads TGCAGCGTTGAAATTGGGGACGGTGCCTACAATGAGCAGTTCTTC.

This clonotype has only a few counts. V gene TRBV27 combines with J gene TRBJ2-7; no reliable D call. This CDR3 spans 14 amino acids. Trimming stripped 3 bases from V and 3 bases from J, with 12 bases between. The germline V gene has CDR1 MNHEY and CDR2 SMNVEV (reference sequence). The CDR3 nucleotides read TGTGCCAGCAGTTTGTACGGCGTGGGCTACGAGCAGTACTTC. It is translated as CASSLYGVGYEQYF.

In this sample, this clonotype turned up many times. This chain links TRBV4-3 with TRBJ2-7, with unresolved D. V lost 0 bases, J lost 2 bases, and 11 bases lay in between. Looked up from germline, CDR1 is LGHNA and CDR2 is YSLEER. The CDR3 loop spans 15 amino acids. CDR3 coding DNA: TGCGCCAGCAGCCAAGATCACGCGGATACCTACGAGCAGTACTTC. Protein sequence: CASSQDHADTYEQYF.

The DNA of the CDR3 is TGCGCCAGCAGCAAGCAAGCGGGGGTGCCCTCCTACGAGCAGTACTTC. Protein sequence: CASSKQAGVPSYEQYF. This chain connects TRBV4-1 to TRBJ2-7, with 8 bases aligning to TRBD2. The germline gives CDR1 MGHRA, CDR2 YSYEKL. The CDR3 is 16 residues long. The ends lost 5 bases at V and 0 bases at J; junction bases unmatched: 9.

V usage is TRBV6-2 or TRBV6-3 and J usage is TRBJ2-1; D gene ambiguous. The CDR3 covers 14 residues. V was clipped by 8 bases and J by 2 bases, with 13 bases between them. Germline V gives CDR1 MNHEY, CDR2 SVGEGT. The CDR3 sequence: CASGPRGPYNEQFF. CDR3 sequence (DNA): TGTGCCAGCGGACCGCGAGGACCCTACAATGAGCAGTTCTTC.

This clonotype was seen a handful of times. The rearrangement links TRBV6-1 to TRBJ2-2, with D unclear. Trimming pared 6 bases from V and 5 bases from J, leaving 16 bases between. Germline CDR1 MNHNS, CDR2 SASEGT. The CDR3 contains 15 residues. CDR3 coding DNA: TGTGCCAGCAGCCCGAACCACAAGTTTACCGGGGAGCTGTTTTTT. Translation: CASSPNHKFTGELFF.

This clonotype was seen ten or more times. The chain employs TRBV12-3 or TRBV12-4 and TRBJ2-6, with unresolved D. Trimming stripped 5 bases from V and 6 bases from J, with 5 bases between. The CDR3 has 12 amino acids. CDR3 DNA sequence: TGTGCCAGCAGTCGGGTGGCCAACGTCCTGACTTTC. Translated, it gives CASSRVANVLTF.

The V and J genes are TRBV20-1 and TRBJ2-3; weak D call: TRBD2 (5 bases). The CDR3 has 15 amino acids. Germline CDR1 and CDR2: DFQATT and SNEGSKA (reference sequence). The V end was cut by 0 bases, the J end by 0 bases, with 10 bases between. CDR3 in amino acids: CSARDLEVSTDTQYF. In DNA, the CDR3 is TGCAGTGCTAGAGATCTGGAGGTTAGCACAGATACGCAGTATTTT.

At least ten counts were recorded for this clonotype. At one end, the junction sequence differs from germline, possibly due to a read error. The rearrangement joins TRBV20-1 to TRBJ2-7; D is possibly TRBD2 (6 bases). In germline, CDR1 is DFQATT, CDR2 SNEGSKA (reference sequence). This CDR3 has 14 residues. The CDR3 protein is CSARGGTYSYEQYF. Written as DNA, the CDR3 is TGCAGTGCCAGAGGAGGGACTTACTCCTACGAGCAGTACTTC.

Many counts were recorded for this clonotype. The chain has TRBV7-3 and TRBJ2-1; D perhaps matches TRBD1 (5 bases). The V end lost 0 bases, the J end lost 0 bases, and 15 bases lay between the germline ends. The CDR3 extends over 18 amino acids. Looked up from germline, CDR1 is SGHTA and CDR2 is FQGTGA. CDR3 DNA sequence: TGTGCCAGCAGCTTAACGCTCGACAGCAGAAGCTCCTACAATGAGCAGTTCTTC. It encodes CASSLTLDSRSSYNEQFF.

The sample holds many counts of this clonotype. This chain uses TRBV5-1 with TRBJ2-2, with 8 bases lining up with TRBD2. This CDR3 region has 14 residues. Trimming took 2 bases from V and 7 from J; bases not matched to a gene: 4. CDR1 is SGHRS and CDR2 is YFSETQ in the germline V gene. The CDR3 DNA sequence: TGCGCCAGCAGCTTCACCCGGGAGGGCGGGGAGCTGTTTTTT. This gives the protein CASSFTREGGELFF. Full variable domain (missing parts from reference TRBV5-1 and TRBJ2-2): KAGVTQTPRYLIKTRGQQVTLSCSPISGHRSVSWYQQTPGQGLQFLFEYFSETQRNKGNFPGRFSGRQFSNSRSEMNVSTLELGDSALYLCASSFTREGGELFFGEGSRLTVL.